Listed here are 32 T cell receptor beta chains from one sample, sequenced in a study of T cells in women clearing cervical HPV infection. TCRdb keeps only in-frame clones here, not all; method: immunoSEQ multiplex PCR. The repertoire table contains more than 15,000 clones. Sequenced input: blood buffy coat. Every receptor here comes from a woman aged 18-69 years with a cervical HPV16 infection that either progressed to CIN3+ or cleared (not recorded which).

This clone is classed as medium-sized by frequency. The CDR3 loop reads CASSRGDTQYF. The covered CDR3 bases are TGTGCCAGCAGCCGGGGGGATACG. V gene TRBV5-6 combines with J gene TRBJ2-3, with a tentative D call TRBD2 (6 bases). The read halts 3 residues ahead of the CDR3 end, with the missing end drawn from the germline J gene. The CDR3 has 11 amino acids. V lost 4 bases and J lost 6, with 6 bases in between. CDR1 SGHDT and CDR2 YYEEEE come from the germline V gene.

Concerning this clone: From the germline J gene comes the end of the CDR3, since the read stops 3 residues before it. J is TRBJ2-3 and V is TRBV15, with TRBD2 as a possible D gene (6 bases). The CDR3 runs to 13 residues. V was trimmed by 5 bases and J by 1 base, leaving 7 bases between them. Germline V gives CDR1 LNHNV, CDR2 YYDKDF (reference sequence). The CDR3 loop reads CATSGGGTDTQYF. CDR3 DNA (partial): TGTGCCACCAGCGGCGGGGGCACAGATACG.

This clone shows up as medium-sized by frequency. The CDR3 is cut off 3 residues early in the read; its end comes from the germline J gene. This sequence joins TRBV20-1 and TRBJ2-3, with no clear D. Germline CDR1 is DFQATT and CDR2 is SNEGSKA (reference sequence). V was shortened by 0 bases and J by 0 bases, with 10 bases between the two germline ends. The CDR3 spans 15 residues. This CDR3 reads CSARDLKLSTDTQYF. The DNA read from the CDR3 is TGCAGTGCTAGAGATTTAAAACTAAGCACAGATACG.

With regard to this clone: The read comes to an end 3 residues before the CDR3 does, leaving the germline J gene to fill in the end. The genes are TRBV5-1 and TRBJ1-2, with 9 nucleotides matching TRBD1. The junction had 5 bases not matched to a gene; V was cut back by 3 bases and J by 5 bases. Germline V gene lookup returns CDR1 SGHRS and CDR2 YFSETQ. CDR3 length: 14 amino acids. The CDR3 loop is CASSSGQGTYGYTF. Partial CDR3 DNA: TGCGCCAGCAGCTCGGGACAGGGAACGTATGGC.

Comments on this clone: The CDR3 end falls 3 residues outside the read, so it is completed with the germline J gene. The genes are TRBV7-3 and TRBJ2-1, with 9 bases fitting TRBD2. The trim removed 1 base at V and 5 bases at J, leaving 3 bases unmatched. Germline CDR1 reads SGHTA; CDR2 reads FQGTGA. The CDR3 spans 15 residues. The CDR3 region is CASSLMAGGNNEQFF. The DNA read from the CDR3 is TGTGCCAGCAGCTTAATGGCGGGAGGGAACAATGAG. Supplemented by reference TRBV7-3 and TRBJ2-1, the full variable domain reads GAGVSQTPSNKVTEKGKYVELRCDPISGHTALYWYRQSLGQGPEFLIYFQGTGAADDSGLPNDRFFAVRPEGSVSTLKIQRTERGDSAVYLCASSLMAGGNNEQFFGPGTRLTVL.

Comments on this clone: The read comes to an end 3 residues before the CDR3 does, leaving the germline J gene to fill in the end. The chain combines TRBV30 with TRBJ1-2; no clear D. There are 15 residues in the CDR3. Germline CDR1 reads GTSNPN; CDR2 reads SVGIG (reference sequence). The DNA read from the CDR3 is TGTGCCTGGAGCCGGGGAGGAGCCCTCGCTTGGGGC. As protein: CAWSRGGALAWG. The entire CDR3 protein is CAWSRGGALAWGYTF.

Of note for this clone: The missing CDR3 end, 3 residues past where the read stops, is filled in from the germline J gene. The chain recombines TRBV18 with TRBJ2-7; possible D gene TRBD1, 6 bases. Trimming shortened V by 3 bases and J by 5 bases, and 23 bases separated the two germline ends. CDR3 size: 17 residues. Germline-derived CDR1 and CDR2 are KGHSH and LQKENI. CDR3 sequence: CASSPASGNSGHNEQYF. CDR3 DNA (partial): TGTGCCAGCTCACCCGCATCGGGAAATTCGGGACACAACGAG.

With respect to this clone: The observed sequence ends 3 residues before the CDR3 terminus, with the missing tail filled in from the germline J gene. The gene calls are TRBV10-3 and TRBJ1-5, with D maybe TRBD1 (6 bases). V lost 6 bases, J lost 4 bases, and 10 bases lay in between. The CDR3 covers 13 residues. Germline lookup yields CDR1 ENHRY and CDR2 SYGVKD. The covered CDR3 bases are TGTGCCATCAGACAGGGTGTTAATCAGCCC. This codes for CAIRQGVNQP. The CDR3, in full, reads CAIRQGVNQPQHF.

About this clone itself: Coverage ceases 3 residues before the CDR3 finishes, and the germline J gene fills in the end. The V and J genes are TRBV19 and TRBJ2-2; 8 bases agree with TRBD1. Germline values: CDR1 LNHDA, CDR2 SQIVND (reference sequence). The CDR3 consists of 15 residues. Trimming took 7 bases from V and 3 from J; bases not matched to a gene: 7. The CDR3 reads CASKTGTGDTGELFF. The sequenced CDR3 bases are TGTGCCAGTAAGACCGGGACAGGTGACACCGGGGAG.

CDR3 sequence reads: CSAPTSGRLSEQFF. The DNA read from the CDR3 is TGCAGCGCGCCAACTAGCGGGAGATTAAGTGAG. The V call is TRBV29-1, the J call TRBJ2-1, with 11 bases that match TRBD2. The CDR3 goes on 3 residues after the read ends, and that part is filled in from the germline J gene. Germline values: CDR1 SQVTM, CDR2 ANQGSEA. The CDR3 totals 14 residues. Trimming removed 7 bases from V and 9 bases from J; junction bases left unmatched: 11.

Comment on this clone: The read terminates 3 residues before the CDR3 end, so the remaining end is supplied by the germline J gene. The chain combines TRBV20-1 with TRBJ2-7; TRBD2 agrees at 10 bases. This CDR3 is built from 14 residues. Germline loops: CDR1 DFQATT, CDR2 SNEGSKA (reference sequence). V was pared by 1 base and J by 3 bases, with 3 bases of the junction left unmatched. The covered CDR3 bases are TGCAGTGCTAGAGGGACTAGCGGAAACTACGAG. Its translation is CSARGTSGNYE. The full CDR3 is CSARGTSGNYEQYF.

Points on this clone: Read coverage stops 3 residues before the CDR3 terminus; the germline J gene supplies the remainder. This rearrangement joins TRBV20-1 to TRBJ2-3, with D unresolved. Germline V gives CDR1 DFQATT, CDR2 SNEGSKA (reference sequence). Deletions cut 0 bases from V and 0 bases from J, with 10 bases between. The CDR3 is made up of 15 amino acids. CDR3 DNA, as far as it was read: TGCAGTGCTAGAGATGGTAGGGTAAGCACAGATACG. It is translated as CSARDGRVSTDT. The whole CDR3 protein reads CSARDGRVSTDTQYF.

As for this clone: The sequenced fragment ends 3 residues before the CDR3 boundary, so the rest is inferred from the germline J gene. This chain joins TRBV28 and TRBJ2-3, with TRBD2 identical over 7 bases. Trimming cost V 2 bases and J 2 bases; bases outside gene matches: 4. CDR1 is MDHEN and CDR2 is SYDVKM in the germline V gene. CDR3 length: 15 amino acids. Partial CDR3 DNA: TGTGCCAGCAGTTTAGCTAGCGGTTTCACAGATACG. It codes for CASSLASGFTDT. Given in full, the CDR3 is CASSLASGFTDTQYF.

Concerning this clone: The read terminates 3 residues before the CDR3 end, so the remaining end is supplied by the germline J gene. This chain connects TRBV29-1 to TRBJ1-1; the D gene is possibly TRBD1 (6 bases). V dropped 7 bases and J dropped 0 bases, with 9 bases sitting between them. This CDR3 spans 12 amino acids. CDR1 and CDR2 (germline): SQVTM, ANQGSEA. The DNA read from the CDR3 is TGCAGCGCCGGACAGTTGAACACTGAA. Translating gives CSAGQLNTE. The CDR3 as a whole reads CSAGQLNTEAFF.

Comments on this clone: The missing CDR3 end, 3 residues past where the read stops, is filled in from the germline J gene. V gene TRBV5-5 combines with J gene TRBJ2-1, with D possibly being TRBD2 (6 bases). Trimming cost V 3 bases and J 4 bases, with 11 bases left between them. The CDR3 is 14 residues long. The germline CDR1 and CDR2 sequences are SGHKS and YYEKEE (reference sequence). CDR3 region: CASSSLGTYNEQFF. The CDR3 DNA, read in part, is TGTGCCAGCAGCTCCCTCGGGACTTACAATGAG.

The CDR3 bases that were read are TGTGCCAGTAGTATGTTTAGCGGGGGGCGGGGCAATGAG. Its protein product is CASSMFSGGRGNE. The full CDR3 protein reads CASSMFSGGRGNEQFF. The rearrangement links TRBV19 to TRBJ2-1; 10 bases map to TRBD2. The missing CDR3 end, 3 residues past where the read stops, is filled in from the germline J gene. The CDR3 runs to 16 residues. Trimming removed 3 bases from V and 6 bases from J; junction bases left unmatched: 8. Germline V CDR1 and CDR2: LNHDA, SQIVND (reference sequence).

This chain's CDR3 is CAISESLVGGTGEQFF. The sequenced part of the CDR3 DNA is TGTGCCATCAGTGAGTCGTTAGTCGGGGGAACTGGTGAG. The chain joins TRBV10-3 to TRBJ2-1, with TRBD2 as a possible D gene (6 bases). The read terminates 3 residues ahead of where the CDR3 ends, so the germline J gene completes it. Germline loops: CDR1 ENHRY, CDR2 SYGVKD. V was clipped by 0 bases and J by 9 bases, with 18 bases between them. The CDR3 totals 16 residues.

The part of the CDR3 DNA that was read is TGCAGTGCAAGCCCTAGATTAAATTCACCC. Translating gives CSASPRLNSP. The CDR3 as a whole reads CSASPRLNSPLHF. This rearrangement joins TRBV20-1 to TRBJ1-6; D unresolved. The sequence runs out 3 residues before the end of the CDR3; the remainder is reconstructed from the germline J gene. This CDR3 is 13 amino acids long. The germline V gene has CDR1 DFQATT and CDR2 SNEGSKA (reference sequence). V gave up 6 bases and J gave up 7 bases, with 13 bases separating them.

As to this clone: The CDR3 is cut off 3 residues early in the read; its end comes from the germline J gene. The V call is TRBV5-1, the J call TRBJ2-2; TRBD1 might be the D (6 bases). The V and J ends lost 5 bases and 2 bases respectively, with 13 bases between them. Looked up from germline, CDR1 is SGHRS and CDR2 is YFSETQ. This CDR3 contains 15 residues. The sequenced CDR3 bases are TGCGCCAGCAGGTGGACAGTAAGAAACACCGGGGAG. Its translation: CASRWTVRNTGE. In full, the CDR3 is CASRWTVRNTGELFF.

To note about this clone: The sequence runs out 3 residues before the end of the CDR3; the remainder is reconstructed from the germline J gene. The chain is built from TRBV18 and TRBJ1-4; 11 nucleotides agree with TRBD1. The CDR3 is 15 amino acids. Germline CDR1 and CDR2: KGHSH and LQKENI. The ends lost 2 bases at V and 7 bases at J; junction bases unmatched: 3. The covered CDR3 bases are TGTGCCAGCTCACCAGGGACAGGGGGAATTGAAAAA. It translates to CASSPGTGGIEK. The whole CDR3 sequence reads CASSPGTGGIEKLFF.

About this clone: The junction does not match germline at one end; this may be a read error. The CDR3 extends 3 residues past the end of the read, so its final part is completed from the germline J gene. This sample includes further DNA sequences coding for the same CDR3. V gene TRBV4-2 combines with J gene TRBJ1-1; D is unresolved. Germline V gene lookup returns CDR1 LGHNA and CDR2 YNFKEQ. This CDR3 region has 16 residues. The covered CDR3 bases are TGCGCCAGCAGCAGAGCGGCCAGTGTTTTGGGTACTGAA. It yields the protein CASSRAASVLGTE. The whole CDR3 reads CASSRAASVLGTEAFF.

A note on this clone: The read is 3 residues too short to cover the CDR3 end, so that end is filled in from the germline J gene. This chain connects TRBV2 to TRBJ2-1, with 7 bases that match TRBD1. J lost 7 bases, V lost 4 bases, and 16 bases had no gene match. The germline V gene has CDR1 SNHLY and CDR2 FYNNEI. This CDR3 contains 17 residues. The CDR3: CASSVNTRAGGRNEQFF. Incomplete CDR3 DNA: TGTGCCAGCAGTGTTAATACGCGGGCAGGGGGTCGGAATGAG.

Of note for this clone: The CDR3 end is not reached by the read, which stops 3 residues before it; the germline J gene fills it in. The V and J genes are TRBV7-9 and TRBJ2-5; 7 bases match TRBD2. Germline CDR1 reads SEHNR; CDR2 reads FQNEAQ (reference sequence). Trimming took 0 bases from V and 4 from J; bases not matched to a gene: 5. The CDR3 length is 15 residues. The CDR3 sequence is CASSLALASTETQYF. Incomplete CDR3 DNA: TGTGCCAGCAGCTTAGCACTAGCGTCGACAGAGACC.

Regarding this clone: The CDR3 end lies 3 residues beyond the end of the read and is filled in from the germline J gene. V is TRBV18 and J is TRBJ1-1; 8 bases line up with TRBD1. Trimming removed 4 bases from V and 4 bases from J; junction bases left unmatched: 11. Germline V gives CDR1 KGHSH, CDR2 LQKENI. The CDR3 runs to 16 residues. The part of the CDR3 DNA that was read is TGTGCCAGCTCACTTGTCCAGGGGGCAGGGGTCACTGAA. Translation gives CASSLVQGAGVTE. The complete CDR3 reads CASSLVQGAGVTEAFF.

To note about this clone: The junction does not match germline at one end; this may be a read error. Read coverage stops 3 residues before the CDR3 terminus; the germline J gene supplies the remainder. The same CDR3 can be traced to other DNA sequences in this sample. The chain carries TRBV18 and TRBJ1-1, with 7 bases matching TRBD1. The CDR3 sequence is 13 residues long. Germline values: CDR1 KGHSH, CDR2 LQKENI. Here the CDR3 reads CASSPPGQVEAFF. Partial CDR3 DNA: TGTGCCAGCTCGCCACCAGGACAGGTTGAA.

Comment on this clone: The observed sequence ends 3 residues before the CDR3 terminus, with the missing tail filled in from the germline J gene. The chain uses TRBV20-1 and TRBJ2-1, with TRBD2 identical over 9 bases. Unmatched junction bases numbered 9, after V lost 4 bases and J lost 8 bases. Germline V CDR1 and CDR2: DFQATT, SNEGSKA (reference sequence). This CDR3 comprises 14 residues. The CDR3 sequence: CSATLSGRPHEQFF. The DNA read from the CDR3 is TGCAGTGCTACCCTCAGCGGGAGGCCCCATGAG.

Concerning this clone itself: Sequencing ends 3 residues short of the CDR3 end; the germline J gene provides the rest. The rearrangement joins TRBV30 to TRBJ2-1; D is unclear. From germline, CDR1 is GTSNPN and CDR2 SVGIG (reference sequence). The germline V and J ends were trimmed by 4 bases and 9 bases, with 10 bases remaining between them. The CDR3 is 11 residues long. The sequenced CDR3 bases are TGTGCCTGGACCCTCACGGGTGAG. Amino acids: CAWTLTGE. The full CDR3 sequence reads CAWTLTGEQFF.

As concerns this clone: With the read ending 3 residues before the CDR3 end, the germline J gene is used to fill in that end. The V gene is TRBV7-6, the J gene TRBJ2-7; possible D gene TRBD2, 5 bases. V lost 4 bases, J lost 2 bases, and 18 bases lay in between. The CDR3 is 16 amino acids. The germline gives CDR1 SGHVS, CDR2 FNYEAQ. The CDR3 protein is CASSSRTRTRTYEQYF. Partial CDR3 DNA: TGTGCCAGCAGCTCCCGGACTCGCACCAGAACCTACGAG.

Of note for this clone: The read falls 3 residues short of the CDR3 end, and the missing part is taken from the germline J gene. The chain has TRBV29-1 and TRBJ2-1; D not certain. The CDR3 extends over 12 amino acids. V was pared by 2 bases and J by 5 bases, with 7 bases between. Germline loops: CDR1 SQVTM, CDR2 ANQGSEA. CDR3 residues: CSVELLNNEQFF. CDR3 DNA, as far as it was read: TGCAGCGTTGAACTACTCAACAATGAG.

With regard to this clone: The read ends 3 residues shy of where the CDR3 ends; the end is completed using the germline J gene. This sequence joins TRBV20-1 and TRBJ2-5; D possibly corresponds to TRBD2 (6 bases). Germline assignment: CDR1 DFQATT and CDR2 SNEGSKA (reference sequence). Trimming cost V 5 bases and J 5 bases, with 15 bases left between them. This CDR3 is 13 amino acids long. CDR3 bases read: TGCAGTGCTCTCAGGGACTTCGGGGAGACC. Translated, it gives CSALRDFGET. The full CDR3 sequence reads CSALRDFGETQYF.

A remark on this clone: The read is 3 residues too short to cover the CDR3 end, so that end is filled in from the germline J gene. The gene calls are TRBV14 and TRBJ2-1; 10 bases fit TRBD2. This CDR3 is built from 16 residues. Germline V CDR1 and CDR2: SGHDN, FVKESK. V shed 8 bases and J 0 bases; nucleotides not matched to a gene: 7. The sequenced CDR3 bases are TGTGCCAGCCGGCGAGCGGGGGGGCCCTCCTACAATGAG. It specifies CASRRAGGPSYNE. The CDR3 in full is CASRRAGGPSYNEQFF.

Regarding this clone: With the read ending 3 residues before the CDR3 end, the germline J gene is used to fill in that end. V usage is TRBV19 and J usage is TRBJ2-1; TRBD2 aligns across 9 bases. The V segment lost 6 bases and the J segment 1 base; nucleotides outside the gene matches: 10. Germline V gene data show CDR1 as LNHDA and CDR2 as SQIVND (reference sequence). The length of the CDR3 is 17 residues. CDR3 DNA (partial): TGTGCCAGTAGCATAAGCGGGAGGAAACATTCCTACAATGAG. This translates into CASSISGRKHSYNE. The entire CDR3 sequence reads CASSISGRKHSYNEQFF.